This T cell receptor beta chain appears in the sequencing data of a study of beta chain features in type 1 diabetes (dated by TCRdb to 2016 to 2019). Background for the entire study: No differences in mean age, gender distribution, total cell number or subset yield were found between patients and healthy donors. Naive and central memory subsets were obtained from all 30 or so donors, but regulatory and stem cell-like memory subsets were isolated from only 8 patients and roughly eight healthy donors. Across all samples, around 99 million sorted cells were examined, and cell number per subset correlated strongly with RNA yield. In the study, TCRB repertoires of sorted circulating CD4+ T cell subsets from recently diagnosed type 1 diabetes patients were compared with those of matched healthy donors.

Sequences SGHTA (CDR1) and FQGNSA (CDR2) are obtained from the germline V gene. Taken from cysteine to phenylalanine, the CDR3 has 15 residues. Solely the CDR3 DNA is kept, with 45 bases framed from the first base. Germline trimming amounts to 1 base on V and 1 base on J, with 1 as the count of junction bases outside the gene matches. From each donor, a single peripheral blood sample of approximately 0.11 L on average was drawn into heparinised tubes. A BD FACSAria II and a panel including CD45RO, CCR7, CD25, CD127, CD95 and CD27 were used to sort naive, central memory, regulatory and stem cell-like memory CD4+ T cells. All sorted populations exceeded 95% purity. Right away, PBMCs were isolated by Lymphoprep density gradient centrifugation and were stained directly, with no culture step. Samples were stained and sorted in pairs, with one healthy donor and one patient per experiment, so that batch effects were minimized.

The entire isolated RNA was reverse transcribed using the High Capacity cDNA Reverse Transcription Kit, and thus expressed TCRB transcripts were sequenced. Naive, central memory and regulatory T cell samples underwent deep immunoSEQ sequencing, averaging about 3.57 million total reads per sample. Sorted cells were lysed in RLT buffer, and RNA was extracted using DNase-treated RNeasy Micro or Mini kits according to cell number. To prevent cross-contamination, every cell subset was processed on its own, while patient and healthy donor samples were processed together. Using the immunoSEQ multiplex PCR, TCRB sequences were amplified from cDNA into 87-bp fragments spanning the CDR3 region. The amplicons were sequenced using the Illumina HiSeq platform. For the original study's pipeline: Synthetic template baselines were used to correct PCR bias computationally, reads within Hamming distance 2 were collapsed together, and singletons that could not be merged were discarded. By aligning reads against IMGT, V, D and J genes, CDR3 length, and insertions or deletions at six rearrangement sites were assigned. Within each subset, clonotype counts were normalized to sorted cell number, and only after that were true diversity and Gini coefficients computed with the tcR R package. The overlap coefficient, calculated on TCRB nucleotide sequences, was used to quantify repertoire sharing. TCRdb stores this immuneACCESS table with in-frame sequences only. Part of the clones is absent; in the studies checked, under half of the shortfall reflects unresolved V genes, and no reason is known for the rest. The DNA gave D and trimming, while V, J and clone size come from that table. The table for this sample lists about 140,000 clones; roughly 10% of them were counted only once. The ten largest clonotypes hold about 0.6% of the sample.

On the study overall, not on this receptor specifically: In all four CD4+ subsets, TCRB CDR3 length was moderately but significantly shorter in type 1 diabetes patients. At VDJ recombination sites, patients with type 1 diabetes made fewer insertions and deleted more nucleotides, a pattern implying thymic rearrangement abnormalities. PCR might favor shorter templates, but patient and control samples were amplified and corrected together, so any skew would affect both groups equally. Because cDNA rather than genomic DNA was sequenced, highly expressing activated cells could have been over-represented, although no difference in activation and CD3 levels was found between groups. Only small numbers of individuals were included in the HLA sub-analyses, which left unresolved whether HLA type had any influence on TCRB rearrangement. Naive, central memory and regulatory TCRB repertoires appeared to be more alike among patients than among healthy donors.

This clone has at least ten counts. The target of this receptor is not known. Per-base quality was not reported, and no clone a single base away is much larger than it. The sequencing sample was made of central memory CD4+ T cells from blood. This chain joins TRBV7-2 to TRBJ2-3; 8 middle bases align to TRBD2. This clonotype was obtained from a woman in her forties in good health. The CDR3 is CASSLVAGRTDTQYF. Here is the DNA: TGTGCCAGCAGCTTAGTAGCGGGGCGCACAGATACGCAGTATTTT.